This T cell receptor beta chain was documented in a study of glioma-infiltrating T cells. Study-wide points: CDR3 overlap between tissue and blood was very small. Tissue-blood divergence was below expectation in non-neoplastic patients, above in gliomas.

Using RNA template, CDR3s of TCR alpha and beta were amplified with iRepertoire arm-PCR. Tissue mRNA or PBMC total RNA, roughly 90-400 ng, went into one-step reverse transcription and amplification. TCRdb fed the multiplex PCR reads into MiXCR, producing one record per CDR3 protein. The sample comprises around 93,000 distinct CDR3 sequences, roughly 40% of which are singletons, and about two fifths rests with the top ten. This clonotype was detected once. The antigen is not known. A much larger clone lies a single base off, so this may be a read error. CDR1 is SGHRS, CDR2 YFSETQ, per germline. CDR3 length: 17 residues.

The source of this sequence is a human donor with low-grade glioma or glioblastoma, undergoing nonglioma brain surgery, or in good health (not recorded which). The chain couples TRBV5-1 to TRBJ2-2; D gene unclear. Specimen: glioma tissue, nonneoplastic brain tissue, or PBMCs (not recorded which). In DNA, the CDR3 is TGCGCCAGCAGCTTCGGGTCCACCATTGATTACACCTGGGAGCTGTTTTTT. It translates to CASSFGSTIDYTWELFF. Variable domain in full (rest from reference TRBV5-1 and TRBJ2-2): KAGVTQTPRYLIKTRGQQVTLSCSPISGHRSVSWYQQTPGQGLQFLFEYFSETQRNKGNFPGRFSGRQFSNSRSEMNVSTLELGDSALYLCASSFGSTIDYTWELFFGEGSRLTVL.